This TCR beta chain was obtained from a study of cytomegalovirus exposure and HLA in healthy donors. Overall study results and limits: Among the most significant clusters, several appeared linked to common viral pathogens in a later analysis. In all likelihood, a cluster of highly shared sequence variants was a sequencing artifact.

Regarding this clone: Its antigen remains unknown.

The PCR employed 60 Vbeta primers together with 13 Jbeta primers. Profiled with immunoSEQ multiplex PCR; TCRdb holds only in-frame clones, not every one. The sample lists around 130,000 clones, approximately 83% occurring once. The CDR3 is 14 residues long. CDR1 is LGHNA and CDR2 is YSLEER in the germline V gene. The V and J ends lost 0 bases and 5 bases respectively, with 10 bases between them. The sequenced material came from PBMCs. This clonotype originated in a girl aged 2 to 9 in good health and CMV-seronegative. V and J are TRBV4-3 and TRBJ1-2; the D is unclear. The CDR3 bases are TGCGCCAGCAGCCAAGACCCCAGGCAGTATGGCTACACCTTC. Residues: CASSQDPRQYGYTF.